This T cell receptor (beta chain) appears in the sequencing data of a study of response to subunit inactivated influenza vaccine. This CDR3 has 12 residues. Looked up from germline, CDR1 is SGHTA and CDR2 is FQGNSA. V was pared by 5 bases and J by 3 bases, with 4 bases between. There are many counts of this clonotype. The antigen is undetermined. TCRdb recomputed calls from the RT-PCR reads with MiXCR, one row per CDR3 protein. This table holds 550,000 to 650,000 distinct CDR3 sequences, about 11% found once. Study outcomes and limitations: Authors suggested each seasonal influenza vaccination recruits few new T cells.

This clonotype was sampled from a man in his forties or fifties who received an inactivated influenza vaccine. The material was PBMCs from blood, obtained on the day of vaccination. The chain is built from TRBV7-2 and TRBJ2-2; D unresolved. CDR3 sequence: CASSTYTGELFF. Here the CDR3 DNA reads TGTGCCAGCAGCACCTACACCGGGGAGCTGTTTTTT.